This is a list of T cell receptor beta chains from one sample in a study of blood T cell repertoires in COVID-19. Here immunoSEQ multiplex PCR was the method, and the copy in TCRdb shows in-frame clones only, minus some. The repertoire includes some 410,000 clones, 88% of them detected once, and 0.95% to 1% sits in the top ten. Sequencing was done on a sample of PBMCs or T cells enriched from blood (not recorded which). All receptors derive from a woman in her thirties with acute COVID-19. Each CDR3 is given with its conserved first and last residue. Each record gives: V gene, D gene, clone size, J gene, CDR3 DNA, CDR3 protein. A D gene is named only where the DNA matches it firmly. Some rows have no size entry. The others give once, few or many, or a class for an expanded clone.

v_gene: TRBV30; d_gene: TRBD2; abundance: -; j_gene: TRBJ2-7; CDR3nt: TGTGCCTGGAGTCCGGTAGCGGGGGGGACCTACGAGCAGTACTTC; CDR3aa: CAWSPVAGGTYEQYF
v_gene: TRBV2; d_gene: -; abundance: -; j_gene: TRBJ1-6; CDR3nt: TGTGCCAGCAGTGCGTGGAGGGATTCACCCCTCCACTTT; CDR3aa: CASSAWRDSPLHF
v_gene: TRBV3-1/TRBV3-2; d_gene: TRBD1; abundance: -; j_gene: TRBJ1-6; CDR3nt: TGTGCCAGCAGCCAAGATCTTGGGACAGAGACTTTTTCACCCCTCCACTTT; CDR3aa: CASSQDLGTETFSPLHF
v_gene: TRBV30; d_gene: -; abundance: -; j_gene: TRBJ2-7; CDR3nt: TGTGCCAGCACACCGGACAGTAGCTCCTACGAGCAGTACTTC; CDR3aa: CASTPDSSSYEQYF
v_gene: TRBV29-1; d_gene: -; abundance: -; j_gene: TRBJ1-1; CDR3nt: TGCAGCGCCAGTGGGGGGTCCACTGAAGCTTTCTTT; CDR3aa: CSASGGSTEAFF
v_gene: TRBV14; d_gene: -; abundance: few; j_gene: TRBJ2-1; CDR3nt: TGTGCCAGCAGCCAAGAGAGGGGCGGGGGCCGACCCAATGAGCAGTTCTTC; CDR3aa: CASSQERGGGRPNEQFF
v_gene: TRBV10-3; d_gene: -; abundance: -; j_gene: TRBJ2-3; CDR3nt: TGTGCCATCAGTGAGGGTGCGGGGGCCCGCACAGATACGCAGTATTTT; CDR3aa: CAISEGAGARTDTQYF
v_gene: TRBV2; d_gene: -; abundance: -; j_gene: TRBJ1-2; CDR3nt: TGTGCCAGCAGAGAAACAGGTCATTACTATGGCTACACCTTC; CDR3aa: CASRETGHYYGYTF
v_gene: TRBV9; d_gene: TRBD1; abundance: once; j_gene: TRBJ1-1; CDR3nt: TGTGCCAGCAGCGTAACGGGACAGGGGGGGTCGGGTGAAGCTTTCTTT; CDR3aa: CASSVTGQGGSGEAFF
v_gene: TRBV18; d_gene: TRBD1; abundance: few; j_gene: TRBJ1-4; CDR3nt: TGTGCCAGCTCACCGTGGGGACAGGGAAGTAATGAAAAACTGTTTTTT; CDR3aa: CASSPWGQGSNEKLFF
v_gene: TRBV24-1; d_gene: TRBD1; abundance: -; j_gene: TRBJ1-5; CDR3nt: TGTGCCACCAGTGGTCCTCCAGGGGGAGGCTTAGGACTTAGCAATCAGCCCCAGCATTTT; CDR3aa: CATSGPPGGGLGLSNQPQHF
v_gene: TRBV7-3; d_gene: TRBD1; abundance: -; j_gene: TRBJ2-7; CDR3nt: TGTGCCAGCTCCCCCGGGACAGACCTCTACGAGCAGTACTTC; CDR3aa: CASSPGTDLYEQYF
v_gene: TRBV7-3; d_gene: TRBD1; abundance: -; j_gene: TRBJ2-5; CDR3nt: TGTGCCAGCAGCCTAATCCTGGACAGGGGGTTAGAGACCCAGTACTTC; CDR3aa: CASSLILDRGLETQYF
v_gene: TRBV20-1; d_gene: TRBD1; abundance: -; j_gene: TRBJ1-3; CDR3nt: TGCAGTGCTAGTGAACCGGTCCCGGGACAGGGGGCGAGGGGAAACACCATATATTTT; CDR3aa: CSASEPVPGQGARGNTIYF
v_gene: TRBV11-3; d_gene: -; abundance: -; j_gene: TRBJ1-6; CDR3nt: TGTGCCAGCAGCTTAACCGGCGGGAATTCACCCCTCCACTTT; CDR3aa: CASSLTGGNSPLHF
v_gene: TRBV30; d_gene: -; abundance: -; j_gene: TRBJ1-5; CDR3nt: TGTGCCTGGAACCACAGGGAGGGACAGCCCCAGCATTTT; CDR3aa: CAWNHREGQPQHF
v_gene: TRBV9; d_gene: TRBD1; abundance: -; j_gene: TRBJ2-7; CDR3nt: TGTGCCAGCAGCGTACAGGGGACAGGGGTCGAGCAGTACTTC; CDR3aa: CASSVQGTGVEQYF
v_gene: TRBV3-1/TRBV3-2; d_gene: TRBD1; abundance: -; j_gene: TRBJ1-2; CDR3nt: TGTGCCAGCAGCCACGTGGGACAGGAGTATGGCTACACCTTC; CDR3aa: CASSHVGQEYGYTF
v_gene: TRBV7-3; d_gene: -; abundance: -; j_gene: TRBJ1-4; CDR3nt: TGTGCCAGCAGCTTAAGTGGAAGGGGTGGAACTAATGAAAAACTGTTTTTT; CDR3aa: CASSLSGRGGTNEKLFF
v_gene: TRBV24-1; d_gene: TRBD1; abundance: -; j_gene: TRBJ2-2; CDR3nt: TGTGCCACCAGTGATCCGACAGGGGGCATGGGGGAGCTGTTTTTT; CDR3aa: CATSDPTGGMGELFF
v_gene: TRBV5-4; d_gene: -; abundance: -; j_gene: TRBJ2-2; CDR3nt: TGTGCCAGCAGCTTGGCCCCGACAGGGAACACCGGGGAGCTGTTTTTT; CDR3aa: CASSLAPTGNTGELFF
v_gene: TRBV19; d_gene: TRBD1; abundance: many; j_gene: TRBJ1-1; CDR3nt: TGTGCCAGTACCTCAGGGGGCCCCCCCGTCACTGAAGCTTTCTTT; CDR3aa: CASTSGGPPVTEAFF
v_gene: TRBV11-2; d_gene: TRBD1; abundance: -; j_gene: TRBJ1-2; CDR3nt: TGTGCCAGCAGCGCGGACAGGGGAGGAATTTATGGCTACACCTTC; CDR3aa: CASSADRGGIYGYTF
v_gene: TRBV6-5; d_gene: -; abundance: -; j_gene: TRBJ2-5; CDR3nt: TGTGCCAGCAGTTACTCAGGGAGGGAGACCCAGTACTTC; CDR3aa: CASSYSGRETQYF
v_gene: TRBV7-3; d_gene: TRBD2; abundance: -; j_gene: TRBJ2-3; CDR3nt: TGTGCCAGCAGCTTAATAGCGGGGGGCAGCACAGATACGCAGTATTTT; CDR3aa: CASSLIAGGSTDTQYF
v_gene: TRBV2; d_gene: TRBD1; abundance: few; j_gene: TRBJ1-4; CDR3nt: TGTGCCAGCGAGTTGAGACAGGGGGGGGAAAAACTGTTTTTT; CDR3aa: CASELRQGGEKLFF
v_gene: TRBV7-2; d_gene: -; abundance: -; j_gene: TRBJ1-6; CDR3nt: TGTGCCAGCAGCTTGAGGGATAAAACTTCACCCCTCCACTTT; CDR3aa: CASSLRDKTSPLHF
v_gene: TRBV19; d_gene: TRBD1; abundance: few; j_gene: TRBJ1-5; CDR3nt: TGTGCCAGTAGCCCGGGACAGGGTAATCAGCCCCAGCATTTT; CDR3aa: CASSPGQGNQPQHF
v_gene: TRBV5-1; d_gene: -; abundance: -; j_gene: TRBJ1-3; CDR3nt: TGCGCCAGCAGCCTGGCGGCAGGGACTGGAAACACCATATATTTT; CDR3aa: CASSLAAGTGNTIYF
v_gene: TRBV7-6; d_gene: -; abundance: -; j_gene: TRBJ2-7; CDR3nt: TGTGCCAGCAGCCCCGACAGCTATCGTTCCTACGAGCAGTACTTC; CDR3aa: CASSPDSYRSYEQYF
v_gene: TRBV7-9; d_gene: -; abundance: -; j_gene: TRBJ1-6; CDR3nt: TGTGCCAGCAGCTTAGACTTGTGGGGGCCGGATTCACCCCTCCACTTT; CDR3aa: CASSLDLWGPDSPLHF
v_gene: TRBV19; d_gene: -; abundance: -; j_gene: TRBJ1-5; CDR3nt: TGTGCCAGTAGTATAAAATATAGTGGAGATAGCAATCAGCCCCAGCATTTT; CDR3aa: CASSIKYSGDSNQPQHF
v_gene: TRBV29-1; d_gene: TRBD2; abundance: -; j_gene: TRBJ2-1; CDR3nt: TGCAGCGGTTGGACTAGCGGATCCTACAATGAGCAGTTCTTC; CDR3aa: CSGWTSGSYNEQFF
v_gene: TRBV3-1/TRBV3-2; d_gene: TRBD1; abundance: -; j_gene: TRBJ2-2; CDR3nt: TGTGCCAGCAGCACGGGACAGCCGACCGGGGAGCTGTTTTTT; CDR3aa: CASSTGQPTGELFF
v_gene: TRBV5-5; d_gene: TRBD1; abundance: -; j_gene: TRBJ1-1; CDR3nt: TGTGCCAGCAGTCTTCAGGGGGCTGGTGTTGAAGCTTTCTTT; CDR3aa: CASSLQGAGVEAFF
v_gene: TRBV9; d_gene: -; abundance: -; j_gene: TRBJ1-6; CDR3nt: TGTGCCAGCAGCGTAGCTCCAGAAAATTCACCCCTCCACTTT; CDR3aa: CASSVAPENSPLHF
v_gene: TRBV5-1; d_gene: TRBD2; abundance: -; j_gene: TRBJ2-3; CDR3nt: TGCGCCAGCAGCTCGGAGCGGGGGGACACAGATACGCAGTATTTT; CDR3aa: CASSSERGDTDTQYF
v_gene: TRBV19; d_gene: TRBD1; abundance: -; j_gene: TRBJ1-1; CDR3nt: TGTGCCAGTAGGATCGCCCAATTAACAGGGGTGAACACTGAAGCTTTCTTT; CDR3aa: CASRIAQLTGVNTEAFF
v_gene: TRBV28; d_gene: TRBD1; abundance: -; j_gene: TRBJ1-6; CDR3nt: TGTGCCAGCACCTCCGGGGACAGTTTTGTGCGTAATTCACCCCTCCACTTT; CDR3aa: CASTSGDSFVRNSPLHF
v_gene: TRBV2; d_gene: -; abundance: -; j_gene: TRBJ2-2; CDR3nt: TGTGCCACCCCGGGACTCTACACCGGGGAGCTGTTTTTT; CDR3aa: CATPGLYTGELFF
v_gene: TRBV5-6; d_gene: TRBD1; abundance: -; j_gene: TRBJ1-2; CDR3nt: TGTGCCAGCAGCTTCAAAAACAGGGGTGGAGATGGCTACACCTTC; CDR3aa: CASSFKNRGGDGYTF
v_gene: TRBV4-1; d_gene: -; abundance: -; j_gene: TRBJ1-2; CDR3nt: TGCGCCAGCAGCCAGGAGCCCTATGGGTCCCATAACTATGGCTACACCTTC; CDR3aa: CASSQEPYGSHNYGYTF
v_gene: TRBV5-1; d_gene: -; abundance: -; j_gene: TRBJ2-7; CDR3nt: TGCGCCAGCAGCAGAGAGAGGGATAGGGAGCAGTACTTC; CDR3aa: CASSRERDREQYF
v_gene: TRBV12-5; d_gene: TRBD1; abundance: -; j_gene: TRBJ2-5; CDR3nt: TGTGCTAGTGGTTTGGTAGCCGGGACAGCCCGGCGAGGGGAGACCCAGTACTTC; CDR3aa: CASGLVAGTARRGETQYF
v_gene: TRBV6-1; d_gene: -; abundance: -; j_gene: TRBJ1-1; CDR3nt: TGTGCCAGCAGTGAACAGGGTGGCACTGAAGCTTTCTTT; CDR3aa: CASSEQGGTEAFF
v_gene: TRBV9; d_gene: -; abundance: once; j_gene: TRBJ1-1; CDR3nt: TGTGCCAGCAGCCCGTCCCCGAACACTGAAGCTTTCTTT; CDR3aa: CASSPSPNTEAFF
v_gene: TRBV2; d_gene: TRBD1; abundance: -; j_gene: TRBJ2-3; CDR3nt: TGTGCCAGCAGCTTGGACAGGGGTCCAGATACGCAGTATTTT; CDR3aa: CASSLDRGPDTQYF
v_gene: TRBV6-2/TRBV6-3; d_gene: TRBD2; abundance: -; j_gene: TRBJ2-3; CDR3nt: TGTGCCAGCAGTTACTCCGGACTAGCCCATACGCAGTATTTT; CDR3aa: CASSYSGLAHTQYF
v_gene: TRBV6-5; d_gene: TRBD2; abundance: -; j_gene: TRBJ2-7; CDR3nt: TGTGCCAGCAGAACACCGGGACTAGTTCCCTACGAGCAGTACTTC; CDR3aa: CASRTPGLVPYEQYF
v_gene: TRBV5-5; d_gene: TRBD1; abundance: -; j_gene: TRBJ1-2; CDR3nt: TGTGCCAGCAGCGCCGGGACAGGGGGCGCTCCCTATGGCTACACCTTC; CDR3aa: CASSAGTGGAPYGYTF
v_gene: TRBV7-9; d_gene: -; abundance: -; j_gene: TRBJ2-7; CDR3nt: TGTGCCAGCAGCCCACAGACAGGTCCCTACGAGCAGTACTTC; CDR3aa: CASSPQTGPYEQYF
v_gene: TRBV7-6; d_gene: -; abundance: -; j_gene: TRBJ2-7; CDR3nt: TGTGCCAGCAGCCACGGGAGCCAAACTTACGAGCAGTACTTC; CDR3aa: CASSHGSQTYEQYF
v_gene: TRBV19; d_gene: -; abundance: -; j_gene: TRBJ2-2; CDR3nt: TGTGCCAGTAGTATAGTTCCGGGGGCCGGGGAGCTGTTTTTT; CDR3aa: CASSIVPGAGELFF
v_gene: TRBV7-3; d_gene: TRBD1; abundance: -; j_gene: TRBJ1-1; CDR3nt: TGTGCCAGCAGCTTAGAGGCCGGGACAGGGGAGGTTGGAGCTTTCTTT; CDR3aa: CASSLEAGTGEVGAFF
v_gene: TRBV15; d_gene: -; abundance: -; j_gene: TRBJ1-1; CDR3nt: TGTGCCACCAGACAATTGTACACTGAAGCTTTCTTT; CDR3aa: CATRQLYTEAFF
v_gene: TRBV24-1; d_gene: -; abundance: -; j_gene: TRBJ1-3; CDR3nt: TGTGCCACCATTACTCTGGGGCCTGGAAACACCATATATTTT; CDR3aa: CATITLGPGNTIYF
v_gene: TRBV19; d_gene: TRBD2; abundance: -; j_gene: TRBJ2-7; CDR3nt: TGTGCCGCCAGTACCTACGGGGGGGGAAAATACGAGCAGTACTTC; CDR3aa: CAASTYGGGKYEQYF
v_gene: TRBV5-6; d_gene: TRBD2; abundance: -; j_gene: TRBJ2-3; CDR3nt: TGTGCCAGCAGCTTGGAGGTGCGGGGGGCCCCAGATACGCAGTATTTT; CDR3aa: CASSLEVRGAPDTQYF
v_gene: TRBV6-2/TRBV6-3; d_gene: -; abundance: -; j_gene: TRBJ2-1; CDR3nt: TGTGCCAGCAGTCCCGTAAACAATGAGCAGTTCTTC; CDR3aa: CASSPVNNEQFF